This TCR beta chain was captured in a study of T cell responses to AZD1222 COVID-19 vaccine. Study observations and caveats: It was only a handful of AZD1222 recipients who were seropositive at baseline.

Concerning this clone itself: What it recognizes is unknown.

There are 15 residues in the CDR3. V lost 6 bases and J 1 base, leaving 12 bases between the germline ends. Germline V gene data show CDR1 as MDHEN and CDR2 as SYDVKM. Measured with immunoSEQ multiplex PCR; TCRdb has only the in-frame clones, and not every one. The sample holds roughly 140,000 clones, more than 85% seen once. This TCR derives from an adult who received the AZD1222 COVID-19 vaccine. The J gene is TRBJ2-2, the V gene TRBV28; TRBD1 might be the D (5 bases). The sequencing here drew on peripheral blood, taken 28 days after the second AZD1222 dose. This CDR3 is CASSPSTGNTGELFF. CDR3 nucleotide sequence: TGTGCCAGCAGCCCGTCAACAGGGAACACCGGGGAGCTGTTTTTT.